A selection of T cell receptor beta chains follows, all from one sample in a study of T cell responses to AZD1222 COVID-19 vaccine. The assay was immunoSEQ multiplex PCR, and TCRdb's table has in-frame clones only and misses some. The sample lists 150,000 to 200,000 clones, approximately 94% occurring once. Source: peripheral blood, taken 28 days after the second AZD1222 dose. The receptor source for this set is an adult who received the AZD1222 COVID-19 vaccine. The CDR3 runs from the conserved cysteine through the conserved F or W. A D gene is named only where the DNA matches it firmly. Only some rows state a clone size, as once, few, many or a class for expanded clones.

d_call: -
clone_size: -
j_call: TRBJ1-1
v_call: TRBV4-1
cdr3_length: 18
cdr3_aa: CASSQKVTAGTSDTEAFF
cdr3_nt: TGCGCCAGCAGCCAGAAAGTAACTGCCGGGACATCGGACACTGAAGCTTTCTTT

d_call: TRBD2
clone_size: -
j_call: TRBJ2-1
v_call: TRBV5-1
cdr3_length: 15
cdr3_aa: CASTTSGSIYNEQFF
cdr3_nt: TGCGCCAGCACAACTAGCGGGAGTATCTACAATGAGCAGTTCTTC

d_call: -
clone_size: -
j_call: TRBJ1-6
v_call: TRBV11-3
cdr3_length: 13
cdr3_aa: CASSLDPGSPLHF
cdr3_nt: TGTGCCAGCAGCTTAGATCCGGGTTCACCCCTCCACTTT

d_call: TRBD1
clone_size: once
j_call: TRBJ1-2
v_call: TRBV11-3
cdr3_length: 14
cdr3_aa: CASSLVRGAYGYTF
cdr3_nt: TGTGCCAGCAGCTTAGTCAGGGGGGCTTATGGCTACACCTTC

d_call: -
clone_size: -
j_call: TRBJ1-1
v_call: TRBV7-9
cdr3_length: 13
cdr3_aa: CASSLEADDEAFF
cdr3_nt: TGTGCCAGCAGCTTAGAGGCCGACGATGAAGCTTTCTTT

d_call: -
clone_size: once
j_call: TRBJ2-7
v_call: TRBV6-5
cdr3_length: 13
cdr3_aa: CASSFNIQYEQYF
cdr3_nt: TGTGCCAGCAGTTTCAATATCCAATACGAGCAGTACTTC

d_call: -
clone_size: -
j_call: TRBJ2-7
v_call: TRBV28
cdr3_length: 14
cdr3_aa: CASRRGHWSYEQYF
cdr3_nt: TGTGCCAGCCGGCGGGGACATTGGTCCTACGAGCAGTACTTC

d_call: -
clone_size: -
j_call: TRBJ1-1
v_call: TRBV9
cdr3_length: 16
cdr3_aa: CASSVAGAGPGTEAFF
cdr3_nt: TGTGCCAGCAGCGTAGCTGGGGCAGGGCCTGGCACTGAAGCTTTCTTT

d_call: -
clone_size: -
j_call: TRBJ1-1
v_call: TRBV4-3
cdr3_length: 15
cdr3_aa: CASSLYLRGNTEAFF
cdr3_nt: TGCGCCAGCAGCCTATATCTCCGGGGAAACACTGAAGCTTTCTTT

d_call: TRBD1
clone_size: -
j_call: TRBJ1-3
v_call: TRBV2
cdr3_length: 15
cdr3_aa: CASSFGQGGGNTIYF
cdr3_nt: TGTGCCAGCAGTTTCGGACAGGGAGGTGGAAACACCATATATTTT

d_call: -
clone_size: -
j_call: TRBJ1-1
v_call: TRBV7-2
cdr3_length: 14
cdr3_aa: CASSLALANTEAFF
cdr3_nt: TGTGCCAGCAGCTTAGCGCTCGCGAACACTGAAGCTTTCTTT

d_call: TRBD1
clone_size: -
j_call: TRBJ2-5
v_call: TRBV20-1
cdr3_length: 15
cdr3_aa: CSASQRTGDVETQYF
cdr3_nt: TGCAGTGCTAGTCAAAGGACAGGGGACGTAGAGACCCAGTACTTC

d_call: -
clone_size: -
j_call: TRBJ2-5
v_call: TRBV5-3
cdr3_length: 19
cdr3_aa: CARSFGTPLKRGGQETQYF
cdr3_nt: TGTGCCAGAAGCTTTGGGACACCGCTAAAGCGGGGCGGCCAAGAGACCCAGTACTTC

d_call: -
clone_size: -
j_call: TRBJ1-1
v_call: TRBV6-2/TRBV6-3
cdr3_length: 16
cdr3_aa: CASSPLRDSMNTEAFF
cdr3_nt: TGTGCCAGCAGTCCCCTCAGAGACAGCATGAACACTGAAGCTTTCTTT

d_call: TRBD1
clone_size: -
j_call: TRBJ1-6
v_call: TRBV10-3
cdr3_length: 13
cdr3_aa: CAIKRGLDSPLHF
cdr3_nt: TGTGCCATCAAAAGGGGGCTGGATTCACCCCTCCACTTT

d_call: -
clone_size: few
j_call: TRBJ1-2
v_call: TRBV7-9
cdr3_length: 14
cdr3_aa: CASSLGLNNYGYTF
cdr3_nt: TGTGCCAGCAGCTTAGGTCTGAATAACTATGGCTACACCTTC

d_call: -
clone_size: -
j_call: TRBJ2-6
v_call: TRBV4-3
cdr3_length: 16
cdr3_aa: CASSQVGGFGANVLTF
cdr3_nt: TGCGCCAGCAGCCAAGTGGGGGGCTTTGGGGCCAACGTCCTGACTTTC

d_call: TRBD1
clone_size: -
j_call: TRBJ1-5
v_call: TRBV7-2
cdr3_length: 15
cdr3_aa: CASSTRQGSRQPQHF
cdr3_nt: TGTGCCAGCAGCACCCGACAGGGAAGTCGTCAGCCCCAGCATTTT

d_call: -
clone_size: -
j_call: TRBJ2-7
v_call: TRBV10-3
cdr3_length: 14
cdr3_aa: CAIARGARTGEQYF
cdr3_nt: TGTGCCATCGCGAGGGGGGCGCGAACCGGCGAGCAGTACTTC

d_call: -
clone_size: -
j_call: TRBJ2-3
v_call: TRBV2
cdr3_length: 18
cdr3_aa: CASSVGPSNLFSTDTQYF
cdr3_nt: TGTGCCAGCAGTGTGGGTCCATCCAATTTGTTTAGCACAGATACGCAGTATTTT

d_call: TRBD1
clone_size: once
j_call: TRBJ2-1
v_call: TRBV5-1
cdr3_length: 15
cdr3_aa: CASSYRTGDYNEQFF
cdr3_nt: TGCGCCAGCAGCTATCGGACAGGGGATTATAATGAGCAGTTCTTC

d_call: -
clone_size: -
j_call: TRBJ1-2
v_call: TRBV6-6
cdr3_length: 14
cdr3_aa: CASSYRRNNYGYTF
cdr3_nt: TGTGCCAGCAGTTACCGCAGGAATAACTATGGCTACACCTTC

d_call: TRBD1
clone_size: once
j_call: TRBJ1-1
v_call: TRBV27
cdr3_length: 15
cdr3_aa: CASSNRDRGPGEAFF
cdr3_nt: TGTGCCAGCAGTAACCGGGACAGGGGGCCCGGTGAAGCTTTCTTT

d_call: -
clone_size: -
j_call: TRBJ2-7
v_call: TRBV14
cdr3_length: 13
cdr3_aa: CASSQLPGHEQYF
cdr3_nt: TGTGCCAGCAGCCAATTGCCAGGCCACGAGCAGTACTTC

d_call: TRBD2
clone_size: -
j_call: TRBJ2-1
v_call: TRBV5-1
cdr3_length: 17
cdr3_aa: CASSLDILAGALNEQFF
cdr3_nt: TGCGCCAGCAGCTTGGACATACTAGCGGGGGCCCTTAATGAGCAGTTCTTC

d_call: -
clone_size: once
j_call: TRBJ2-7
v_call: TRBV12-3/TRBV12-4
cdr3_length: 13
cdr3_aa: CASSPAISYEQYF
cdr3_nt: TGTGCCAGCAGTCCCGCCATATCCTACGAGCAGTACTTC

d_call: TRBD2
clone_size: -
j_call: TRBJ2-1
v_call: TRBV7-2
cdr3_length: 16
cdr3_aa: CASSLGSGAFNNEQFF
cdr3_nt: TGTGCCAGCAGCTTAGGAAGCGGGGCCTTTAACAATGAGCAGTTCTTC

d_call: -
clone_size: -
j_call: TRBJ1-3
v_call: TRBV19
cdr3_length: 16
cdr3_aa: CASSISQGSRGNTIYF
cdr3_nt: TGTGCCAGTAGTATATCGCAGGGTAGCCGAGGAAACACCATATATTTT

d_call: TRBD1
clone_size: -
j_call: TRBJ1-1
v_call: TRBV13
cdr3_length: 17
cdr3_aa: CASSLGQQGEKGTEAFF
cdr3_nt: TGTGCCAGCAGCTTAGGTCAACAGGGGGAGAAAGGGACTGAAGCTTTCTTT

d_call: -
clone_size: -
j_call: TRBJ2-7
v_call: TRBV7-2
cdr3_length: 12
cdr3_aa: CASSLAVGEQYF
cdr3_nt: TGTGCCAGCAGCTTAGCGGTTGGCGAGCAGTACTTC

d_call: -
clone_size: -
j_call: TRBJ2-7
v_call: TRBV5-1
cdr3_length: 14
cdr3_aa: CASSSGTGSYEQYF
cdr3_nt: TGCGCCAGCAGCTCCGGGACTGGATCCTACGAGCAGTACTTC

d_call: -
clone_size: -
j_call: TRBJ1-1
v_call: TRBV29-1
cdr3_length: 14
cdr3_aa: CSVEWGGLHTEAFF
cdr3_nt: TGCAGCGTTGAATGGGGGGGGCTTCACACTGAAGCTTTCTTT

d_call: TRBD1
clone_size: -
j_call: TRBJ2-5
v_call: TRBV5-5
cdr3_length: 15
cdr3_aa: CASSLLTGWGETQYF
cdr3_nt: TGTGCCAGCAGCTTGTTGACAGGGTGGGGAGAGACCCAGTACTTC

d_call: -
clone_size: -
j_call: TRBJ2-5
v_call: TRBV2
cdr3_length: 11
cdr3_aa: CASSEWETQYF
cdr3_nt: TGTGCCAGCAGTGAGTGGGAGACCCAGTACTTC

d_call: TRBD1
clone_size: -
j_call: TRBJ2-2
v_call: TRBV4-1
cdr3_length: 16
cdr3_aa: CASSQTGTGNTGELFF
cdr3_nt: TGCGCCAGCAGCCAGACCGGGACAGGGAACACCGGGGAGCTGTTTTTT

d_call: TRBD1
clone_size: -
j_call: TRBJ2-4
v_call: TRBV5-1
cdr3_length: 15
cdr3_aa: CASSLAGTGANIQYF
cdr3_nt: TGCGCCAGCAGCTTGGCCGGGACAGGGGCGAACATTCAGTACTTC

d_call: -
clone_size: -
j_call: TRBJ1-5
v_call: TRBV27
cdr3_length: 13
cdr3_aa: CASSVDSQQPQHF
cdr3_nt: TGTGCCAGCAGTGTGGACAGTCAACAGCCCCAGCATTTT

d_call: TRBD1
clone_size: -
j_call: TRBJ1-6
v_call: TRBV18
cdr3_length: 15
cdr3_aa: CASSPWTGKDSPLHF
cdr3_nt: TGTGCCAGCTCACCCTGGACAGGGAAGGATTCACCCCTCCACTTT

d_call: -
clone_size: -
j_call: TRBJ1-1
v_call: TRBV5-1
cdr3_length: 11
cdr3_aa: CASREGTEAFF
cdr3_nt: TGCGCCAGCAGGGAGGGCACTGAAGCTTTCTTT

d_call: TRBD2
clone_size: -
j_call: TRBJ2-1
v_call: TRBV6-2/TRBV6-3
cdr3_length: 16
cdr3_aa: CASSYPTSGGYNEQFF
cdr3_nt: TGTGCCAGCAGTTACCCAACTAGCGGGGGTTACAATGAGCAGTTCTTC

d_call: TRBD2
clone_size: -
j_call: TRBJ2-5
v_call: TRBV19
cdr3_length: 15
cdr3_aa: CASSIDEAGQETQYF
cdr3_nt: TGTGCCAGTAGTATAGATGAAGCGGGACAAGAGACCCAGTACTTC

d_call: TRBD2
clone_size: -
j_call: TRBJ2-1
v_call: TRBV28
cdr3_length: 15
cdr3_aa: CASNTGLAGDNEQFF
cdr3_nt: TGTGCCAGCAATACCGGACTAGCGGGAGACAATGAGCAGTTCTTC

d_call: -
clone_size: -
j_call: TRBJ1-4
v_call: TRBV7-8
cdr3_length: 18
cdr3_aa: CASSSFFRKTGTNEKLFF
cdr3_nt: TGTGCCAGCAGCTCATTTTTCCGAAAGACAGGAACTAATGAAAAACTGTTTTTT